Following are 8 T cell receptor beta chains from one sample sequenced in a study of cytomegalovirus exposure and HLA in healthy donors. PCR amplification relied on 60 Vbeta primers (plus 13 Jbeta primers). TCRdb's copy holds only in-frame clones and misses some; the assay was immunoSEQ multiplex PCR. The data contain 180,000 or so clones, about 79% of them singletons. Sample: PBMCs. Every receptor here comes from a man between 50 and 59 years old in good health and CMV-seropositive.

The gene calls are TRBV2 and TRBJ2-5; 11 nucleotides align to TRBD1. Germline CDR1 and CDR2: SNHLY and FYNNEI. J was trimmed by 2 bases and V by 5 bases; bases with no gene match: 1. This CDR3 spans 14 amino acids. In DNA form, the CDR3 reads TGTGCCAGCAGTCGGGACAGGGGGCAAGAGACCCAGTACTTC. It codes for CASSRDRGQETQYF. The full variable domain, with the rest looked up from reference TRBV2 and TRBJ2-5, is EPEVTQTPSHQVTQMGQEVILRCVPISNHLYFYWYRQILGQKVEFLVSFYNNEISEKSEIFDDQFSVERPDGSNFTLKIRSTKLEDSAMYFCASSRDRGQETQYFGPGTRLLVL.

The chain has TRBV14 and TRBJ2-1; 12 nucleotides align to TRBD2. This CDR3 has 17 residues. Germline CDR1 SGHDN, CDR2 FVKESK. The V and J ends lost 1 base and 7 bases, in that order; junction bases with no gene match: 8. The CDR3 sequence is CASSQGLLAGGPNEQFF. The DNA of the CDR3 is TGTGCCAGCAGCCAAGGGCTCCTAGCGGGGGGGCCAAATGAGCAGTTCTTC.

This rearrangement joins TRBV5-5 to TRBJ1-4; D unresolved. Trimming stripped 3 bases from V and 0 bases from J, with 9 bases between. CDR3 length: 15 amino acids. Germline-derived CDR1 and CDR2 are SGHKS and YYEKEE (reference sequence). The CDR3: CASSSGGSTNEKLFF. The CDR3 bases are TGTGCCAGCAGCTCGGGTGGGTCAACTAATGAAAAACTGTTTTTT.

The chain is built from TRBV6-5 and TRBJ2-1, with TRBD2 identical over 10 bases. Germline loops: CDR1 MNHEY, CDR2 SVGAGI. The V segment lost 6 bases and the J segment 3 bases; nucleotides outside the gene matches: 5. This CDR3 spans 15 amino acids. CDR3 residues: CASRPLAGHYNEQFF. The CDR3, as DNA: TGTGCCAGCAGGCCACTAGCGGGGCACTACAATGAGCAGTTCTTC.

As DNA, the CDR3 is TGTGCCAGCAGCATAAGGACAGACCGGGCCCAAGCTTTCTTT. It codes for CASSIRTDRAQAFF. V gene TRBV11-2 combines with J gene TRBJ1-1; D might be TRBD1 (6 bases). Trimming pared 5 bases from V and 9 bases from J, leaving 19 bases between. Germline lookup yields CDR1 SGHAT and CDR2 FQNNGV. The CDR3 sequence is 14 residues long.

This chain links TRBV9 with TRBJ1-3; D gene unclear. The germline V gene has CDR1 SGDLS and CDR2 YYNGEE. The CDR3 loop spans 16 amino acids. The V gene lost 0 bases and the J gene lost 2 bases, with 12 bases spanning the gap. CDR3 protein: CASSVGGGSTGNTIYF. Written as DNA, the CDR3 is TGTGCCAGCAGCGTAGGCGGTGGATCAACTGGAAACACCATATATTTT.

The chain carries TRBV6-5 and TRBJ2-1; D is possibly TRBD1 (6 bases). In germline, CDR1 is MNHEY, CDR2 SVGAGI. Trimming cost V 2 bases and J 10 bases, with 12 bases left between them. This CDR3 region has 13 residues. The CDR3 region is CASSYIAGTEQFF. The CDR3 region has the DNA TGTGCCAGCAGTTACATTGCTGGGACAGAGCAGTTCTTC.

CDR3 nucleotide sequence: TGCGCCAGCAGCCCGAGCGACAGGGTGATGGGCGGCTACACCTTC. Amino acids: CASSPSDRVMGGYTF. The gene calls are TRBV4-3 and TRBJ1-2; 7 bases agree with TRBD1. Germline V gene lookup returns CDR1 LGHNA and CDR2 YSLEER. V shed 4 bases and J 8 bases; nucleotides not matched to a gene: 13. This CDR3 is built from 15 residues.